The next 31 T cell receptor beta chains were all read from a single sample in a study of shared clonotypes between healthy human individuals. Repertoires were generated with immunoSEQ multiplex PCR, while TCRdb's copy carries only in-frame clones and drops some. The sample has 1,400,000 or so clones, 98% to 99% seen once; the top ten hold approximately 0.4%. The specimen sequenced was naive CD4+ T cells sorted from blood. Subset defined: CD45RA+ positively selected. These receptors were collected from a man aged 30 to 45 in good health.

The genes are TRBV7-9 and TRBJ1-2, with TRBD1 as a possible D gene (6 bases). The ends were cut back, 5 bases at V and 6 bases at J, with 19 bases in the middle. The germline V gene has CDR1 SEHNR and CDR2 FQNEAQ (reference sequence). The CDR3 loop spans 15 amino acids. The CDR3 sequence is CASSPRLGGADGYTF. CDR3 in DNA: TGTGCCAGCAGCCCCAGGTTGGGGGGCGCGGATGGCTACACCTTC.

A remark on this clone: Different DNA sequences within this sample yield the same CDR3. V usage is TRBV19 and J usage is TRBJ2-7; D may correspond to TRBD1 or TRBD2 (5 bases each). Trimming removed 4 bases from V and 4 bases from J, with 11 bases in between. The length of the CDR3 is 13 residues. From germline, CDR1 is LNHDA and CDR2 SQIVND (reference sequence). CDR3 coding DNA: TGTGCCAGTAGTACCGGGACCCCTTACGAGCAGTACTTC. Encoded protein: CASSTGTPYEQYF.

The CDR3 loop is CASSPDRNTIYF. The DNA of the CDR3 is TGCGCCAGCAGTCCAGACAGAAACACCATATATTTT. This sequence joins TRBV5-1 and TRBJ1-3; D not resolved. Germline CDR1 reads SGHRS; CDR2 reads YFSETQ. Trimming took 5 bases from V and 5 from J, leaving 8 bases between them. The CDR3 runs to 12 residues.

The chain uses TRBV7-9 and TRBJ2-5, with D tentatively TRBD1 (5 bases). There are 13 residues in the CDR3. V was shortened by 7 bases and J by 4 bases, with 13 bases between the two germline ends. Per the germline V gene, CDR1 is SEHNR and CDR2 is FQNEAQ (reference sequence). CDR3 bases: TGTGCCAGCACGCAGGGCCTACGAGAGACCCAGTACTTC. It encodes CASTQGLRETQYF.

The J gene is TRBJ2-7, the V gene TRBV6-6; TRBD2 matches at 8 bases. From germline, CDR1 is MNHNY and CDR2 SVGAGI (reference sequence). V lost 6 bases and J lost 2; bases outside the gene matches: 6. The CDR3 sequence is 14 residues long. The CDR3 spells CASRERESAYEQYF. CDR3 sequence (DNA): TGTGCCAGCAGAGAGCGGGAGAGCGCCTACGAGCAGTACTTC.

V usage is TRBV4-1 and J usage is TRBJ2-7, with D uncertain. The CDR3 covers 15 residues. V lost 3 bases and J 5 bases, leaving 17 bases between the germline ends. From germline, CDR1 is MGHRA and CDR2 YSYEKL. The CDR3 nucleotides are TGCGCCAGCAGCCAGAACAACTCGCCCGCCCACGAGCAGTACTTC. The encoded protein is CASSQNNSPAHEQYF.

Remarks on this clone: Additional DNA sequences in this sample encode the identical CDR3. This chain uses TRBV28 with TRBJ2-7; 12 bases agree with TRBD1. With V trimmed by 4 bases and J by 4 bases, 5 bases remained unmatched. The CDR3 totals 15 residues. Germline V gives CDR1 MDHEN, CDR2 SYDVKM. The CDR3, as DNA: TGTGCCAGCAGTTCCCCGGGACAGGGGGCGTACGAGCAGTACTTC. Translation: CASSSPGQGAYEQYF.

This clone came up once. Within the sample, other DNA sequences also encode this same CDR3. J is TRBJ2-7 and V is TRBV5-6, with 9 nucleotides matching TRBD1. CDR1 and CDR2 (germline): SGHDT, YYEEEE. The CDR3 sequence is 14 residues long. V dropped 2 bases and J dropped 2; count of bases not matched to a gene: 2. The CDR3 DNA reads TGTGCCAGCAGCTTACGACAGGGGGCCTACGAGCAGTACTTC. Protein product: CASSLRQGAYEQYF. The full variable domain, with the rest looked up from reference TRBV5-6 and TRBJ2-7, is DAGVTQSPTHLIKTRGQQVTLRCSPKSGHDTVSWYQQALGQGPQFIFQYYEEEERQRGNFPDRFSGHQFPNYSSELNVNALLLGDSALYLCASSLRQGAYEQYFGPGTRLTVT.

As for this clone: The same CDR3 also results from other DNA sequences found in this sample. The chain uses TRBV5-4 and TRBJ2-7, with TRBD2 matching over 7 bases. CDR3 length: 14 amino acids. CDR1 SGHNT and CDR2 YYREEE come from the germline V gene (reference sequence). V lost 1 base and J lost 0; bases outside the gene matches: 1. The CDR3: CASSLSGGSYEQYF. In DNA, the CDR3 is TGTGCCAGCAGCTTGTCGGGGGGCTCCTACGAGCAGTACTTC.

The chain combines TRBV5-4 with TRBJ1-1, with TRBD1 matching over 8 bases. J gave up 5 bases and V 0 bases, and 6 bases lay outside the gene matches. This CDR3 spans 15 amino acids. The germline CDR1 and CDR2 sequences are SGHNT and YYREEE (reference sequence). DNA of the CDR3: TGTGCCAGCAGCTTGGCCAGGGGGCGCGAGACTGAAGCTTTCTTT. Protein product: CASSLARGRETEAFF.

The CDR3 reads CASSLRGGDYGYTF. The CDR3 region has the DNA TGTGCCAGCAGCCTGCGCGGGGGCGACTATGGCTACACCTTC. V gene TRBV11-2 combines with J gene TRBJ1-2, with TRBD1 as a possible D gene (6 bases). This CDR3 spans 14 amino acids. Germline CDR1 SGHAT, CDR2 FQNNGV. Trimming stripped 5 bases from V and 3 bases from J, with 13 bases between.

This chain joins TRBV4-1 and TRBJ2-1; 12 nucleotides line up with TRBD2. This CDR3 region has 17 residues. J was trimmed by 0 bases and V by 6 bases; bases with no gene match: 6. From germline, CDR1 is MGHRA and CDR2 YSYEKL. Here the CDR3 reads CASRGLAGRYSYNEQFF. The CDR3 nucleotides read TGCGCCAGCAGGGGACTAGCGGGCCGATACTCCTACAATGAGCAGTTCTTC.

V and J are TRBV5-5 and TRBJ2-3; 16 nucleotides agree with TRBD2. Looked up from germline, CDR1 is SGHKS and CDR2 is YYEKEE (reference sequence). CDR3 size: 18 residues. V shed 4 bases, J shed 2 bases, and the junction held 7 bases outside the gene matches. The CDR3 DNA reads as TGTGCCAGCAGCCTCGGGACTAGCGGGAGGGACTTCACAGATACGCAGTATTTT. Its translation is CASSLGTSGRDFTDTQYF.

The J gene is TRBJ2-7, the V gene TRBV2, with 7 nucleotides matching TRBD2. There are 15 residues in the CDR3. The trim removed 4 bases at V and 2 bases at J, leaving 8 bases unmatched. Per the germline V gene, CDR1 is SNHLY and CDR2 is FYNNEI. CDR3 DNA sequence: TGTGCCAGCAGTGCTAACCGGGGGGAGACCTACGAGCAGTACTTC. Its translation is CASSANRGETYEQYF.

The CDR3 region is CASSPDPGTGLYEQYF. CDR3 nucleotides: TGTGCCAGCAGCCCGGACCCCGGGACAGGCCTTTACGAGCAGTACTTC. The J gene is TRBJ2-7, the V gene TRBV5-5; the match to TRBD1 covers 8 bases. The germline V gene has CDR1 SGHKS and CDR2 YYEKEE (reference sequence). This CDR3 is built from 16 residues. The trim removed 4 bases at V and 4 bases at J, leaving 13 bases unmatched. The full variable domain, with the rest looked up from reference TRBV5-5 and TRBJ2-7, is DAGVTQSPTHLIKTRGQQVTLRCSPISGHKSVSWYQQVLGQGPQFIFQYYEKEERGRGNFPDRFSARQFPNYSSELNVNALLLGDSALYLCASSPDPGTGLYEQYFGPGTRLTVT.

The rearrangement uses TRBV5-4 and TRBJ2-7; 9 positions agree with TRBD1. Germline V gives CDR1 SGHNT, CDR2 YYREEE (reference sequence). The V segment lost 2 bases and the J segment 2 bases; nucleotides outside the gene matches: 8. The length of the CDR3 is 16 residues. The CDR3 here is CASSFEQGARPYEQYF. The CDR3 DNA reads TGTGCCAGCAGCTTTGAACAGGGGGCACGGCCCTACGAGCAGTACTTC.

The chain recombines TRBV6-7 with TRBJ2-7, with D perhaps matching TRBD2 (7 bases). TRBV6-7 is treated as an ORF (open reading frame) with a function not yet certain. Trimming took 0 bases from V and 2 from J, leaving 17 bases between them. The CDR3 is 17 amino acids. The DNA of the CDR3 is TGTGCCAGCAGTTACTCAGGTGGAGGGGGACTACCCTACGAGCAGTACTTC. Translation gives CASSYSGGGGLPYEQYF.

This clone was detected only once. The rearrangement uses TRBV14 and TRBJ2-7, with 9 bases matching TRBD1. The CDR3 loop spans 15 amino acids. From germline, CDR1 is SGHDN and CDR2 FVKESK. The CDR3 reads CVLQQGDRATYEQYF. Here the CDR3 DNA reads TGTGTCCTCCAGCAGGGGGACAGGGCTACCTACGAGCAGTACTTC.

V usage is TRBV7-6 and J usage is TRBJ2-7, with 10 bases aligning to TRBD2. CDR1 is SGHVS, CDR2 FNYEAQ, per germline. The V gene end was trimmed by 5 bases and the J gene end by 2 bases; junction bases not matched to a gene: 18. The CDR3 sequence is 19 residues long. In nucleotides, the CDR3 is TGTGCCAGCAGCCCCGGTGGAGGGCGGGCTAGCGGGAGAGCCTACGAGCAGTACTTC. Translating gives CASSPGGGRASGRAYEQYF.

V and J are TRBV2 and TRBJ1-5; 9 nucleotides match TRBD1. V lost 8 bases to trimming and J lost 7 bases; unmatched junction nucleotides: 6. Germline CDR1 is SNHLY and CDR2 is FYNNEI. The CDR3 spans 13 residues. The CDR3 DNA follows: TGTGCCAGCGAGGGACAGGGAGGCCAGCCCCAGCATTTT. Encoded protein: CASEGQGGQPQHF.

As regards this clone: This specimen includes other DNA sequences encoding the same CDR3. This chain connects TRBV10-1 to TRBJ2-7; D not resolved. Germline loops: CDR1 WNHNN, CDR2 SYGVQD (reference sequence). The CDR3 runs to 12 residues. Trimming shortened V by 0 bases and J by 6 bases, and 6 bases separated the two germline ends. The CDR3 spells CASSESGGEQYF. CDR3 sequence (DNA): TGCGCCAGCAGTGAGTCGGGTGGCGAGCAGTACTTC.

The chain employs TRBV7-8 and TRBJ1-2; D gene unclear. CDR3 length: 15 amino acids. The germline gives CDR1 SGHVS, CDR2 FQNEAQ. V lost 1 base and J 0 bases, leaving 9 bases between the germline ends. The CDR3 is CASSLDRETNYGYTF. The CDR3 DNA reads TGTGCCAGCAGCTTAGATCGGGAAACTAACTATGGCTACACCTTC.

This chain joins TRBV5-6 and TRBJ2-7; TRBD1 might be the D (6 bases). V was pared by 2 bases and J by 6 bases, with 18 bases between. The length of the CDR3 is 15 residues. Germline V lookup: CDR1 SGHDT, CDR2 YYEEEE. CDR3 sequence: CASSLIGQGTFEQYF. The CDR3 DNA sequence: TGTGCCAGCAGCTTAATTGGGCAGGGGACGTTCGAGCAGTACTTC.

J is TRBJ2-3 and V is TRBV28; TRBD2 matches 11 bases. The CDR3 spans 13 residues. The V gene's germline CDR1 is MDHEN and CDR2 SYDVKM. The CDR3 reads CTIAGGNTDTQYF. CDR3 nucleotide sequence: TGTACCATAGCGGGAGGGAACACAGATACGCAGTATTTT.

This clone was detected once. V usage is TRBV6-6 and J usage is TRBJ2-5, with 8 nucleotides matching TRBD2. Germline V lookup: CDR1 MNHNY, CDR2 SVGAGI (reference sequence). The junction had 7 bases not matched to a gene; V was cut back by 4 bases and J by 6 bases. The CDR3 totals 14 residues. CDR3 sequence (DNA): TGTGCCAGCAGTTCCAGCGGGAGTTGGAAGACCCAGTACTTC. This gives the protein CASSSSGSWKTQYF.

The gene calls are TRBV11-2 and TRBJ2-7, with D maybe TRBD2 (5 bases). The germline CDR1 and CDR2 sequences are SGHAT and FQNNGV. Between the trimmed V and J ends, which lost 1 base and 3 bases, there was a span of 10 bases. The CDR3 has 14 residues. The CDR3 loop reads CASSLGSVDYEQYF. The DNA for the CDR3 is TGTGCCAGCAGCTTAGGTAGCGTTGACTACGAGCAGTACTTC.

Notes on this clone: Other DNA sequences in the sample encode the same CDR3. This sequence joins TRBV9 and TRBJ2-7, with 12 bases aligning to TRBD2. V trimming: 0 bases; J trimming: 3 bases; junction bases outside the gene matches: 1. The CDR3 has 15 amino acids. CDR1 SGDLS and CDR2 YYNGEE come from the germline V gene. CDR3 nucleotide sequence: TGTGCCAGCAGCGTAGGGGGACTAGCGGGCTACGAGCAGTACTTC. It encodes CASSVGGLAGYEQYF.

J is TRBJ1-2 and V is TRBV5-4, with 8 bases lining up with TRBD1. From germline, CDR1 is SGHNT and CDR2 YYREEE (reference sequence). CDR3 length: 14 residues. Trimming at V came to 5 bases and at J to 3 bases, leaving 6 bases not matched to a gene. The CDR3 here is CASRSPGQDYGYTF. CDR3 DNA: TGTGCCAGCAGGTCACCGGGACAGGACTATGGCTACACCTTC.

The chain combines TRBV9 with TRBJ2-5; 8 positions agree with TRBD2. CDR1 is SGDLS, CDR2 YYNGEE, per germline. J lost 4 bases, V lost 0 bases, and 2 bases had no gene match. CDR3 length equals 14 residues. The CDR3, as DNA: TGTGCCAGCAGCGTAGGGACTAGCCGAGAGACCCAGTACTTC. Protein product: CASSVGTSRETQYF. The full variable domain, completed using reference TRBV9 and TRBJ2-5, is DSGVTQTPKHLITATGQRVTLRCSPRSGDLSVYWYQQSLDQGLQFLIQYYNGEERAKGNILERFSAQQFPDLHSELNLSSLELGDSALYFCASSVGTSRETQYFGPGTRLLVL.

This clone appeared once. The chain carries TRBV4-2 and TRBJ2-7; D perhaps matches TRBD1 (7 bases). There are 16 residues in the CDR3. V shed 4 bases and J shed 0 bases, with 16 bases lying between them. CDR1 is LGHNA, CDR2 YNFKEQ, per germline. DNA of the CDR3: TGTGCCAGCAGCCCAGGGGGACTGGACCCCTCCTACGAGCAGTACTTC. The encoded protein is CASSPGGLDPSYEQYF.

This rearrangement joins TRBV18 to TRBJ2-7, with D possibly matching TRBD2 (6 bases). V lost 2 bases and J 6 bases, leaving 11 bases between the germline ends. This CDR3 has 13 amino acids. CDR1 KGHSH and CDR2 LQKENI come from the germline V gene. The CDR3 spells CASSPAGLGEQYF. In DNA, the CDR3 is TGTGCCAGCTCACCAGCGGGGCTCGGCGAGCAGTACTTC.